Following are 23 T cell receptor beta chains from one sample sequenced in a study of control samples from healthy donors and cancer patients. Profiling relied on immunoSEQ multiplex PCR, and the TCRdb table lists in-frame clones only, not all of them. In the table there are 75,000 to 80,000 clones, around nine tenths of which are singletons. Sequencing was carried out using PBMCs. These receptors came from a woman aged 50 to 65 with colorectal cancer.

This clone was seen once. V gene TRBV3-1 (or the pseudogene TRBV3-2) combines with J gene TRBJ2-7, with D perhaps given as TRBD1 or TRBD2 (6 bases each). Germline loops: CDR1 LGHDT, CDR2 YNNKEL (reference sequence). V lost 6 bases and J lost 2, with 11 bases in between. This CDR3 is built from 13 residues. The CDR3 loop is CASSGGLPYEQYV. In nucleotides, the CDR3 is TGTGCCAGCAGTGGGGGGCTACCCTACGAGCAGTACGTC.

In this sample, this clone turned up once. The chain couples TRBV30 to TRBJ2-1, with 8 bases aligning to TRBD2. CDR3 length equals 15 residues. CDR1 is GTSNPN, CDR2 SVGIG, per germline (reference sequence). The V segment lost 4 bases and the J segment 7 bases; nucleotides outside the gene matches: 12. DNA for the CDR3: TGTGCCTGGACAAAGCGGGGGCCCCATGCGAATGAGCAGTTCTTC. It codes for CAWTKRGPHANEQFF.

This sequence joins TRBV7-2 and TRBJ2-7; 13 positions match TRBD2. This CDR3 region has 15 residues. With V trimmed by 5 bases and J by 2 bases, 3 bases remained unmatched. Germline V CDR1 and CDR2: SGHTA, FQGNSA. The CDR3 DNA follows: TGTGCCAGCAGCGTCGGGACTAGCGGGGCCTACGAGCAGTACGTC. Protein sequence: CASSVGTSGAYEQYV.

For this clone: The sample contains more than one DNA sequence encoding this CDR3. The gene calls are TRBV10-1 and TRBJ2-1, with 7 positions matching TRBD1. The V gene's germline CDR1 is WNHNN and CDR2 SYGVQD (reference sequence). The CDR3 spans 14 residues. The junction had 8 bases not matched to a gene; V was cut back by 5 bases and J by 7 bases. This CDR3 is CASSPGTARNEQFF. CDR3 bases: TGCGCCAGCAGTCCCGGGACAGCGAGGAATGAGCAGTTCTTC.

The chain links TRBV4-2 to TRBJ2-3; D call uncertain. Deletions cut 2 bases from V and 11 bases from J, with 14 bases between. Germline V CDR1 and CDR2: LGHNA, YNFKEQ. This CDR3 contains 13 residues. This chain's CDR3 is CASSQPFNTLQYF. The CDR3 region has the DNA TGTGCCAGCAGCCAACCCTTCAATACGTTGCAGTATTTT.

The chain recombines TRBV12-5 with TRBJ2-6, with D unclear. The V and J ends lost 7 bases and 1 base respectively, with 5 bases between them. Germline V CDR1 and CDR2: LGHNT, FRNRAP. CDR3 length: 13 amino acids. The CDR3 sequence is CASAQSGANVLTF. The CDR3 DNA is TGTGCTAGTGCTCAGTCTGGGGCCAACGTCCTGACTTTC.

Here the CDR3 DNA reads TGTGCTAGTGGTTTCCTGCGGGGGGCGATGGGGTTCCAAGAGACCCAGTACTTC. The encoded protein is CASGFLRGAMGFQETQYF. This chain joins TRBV12-5 and TRBJ2-5; 8 bases match TRBD2. V shed 3 bases, J shed 1 base, and the junction held 13 bases outside the gene matches. Germline loops: CDR1 LGHNT, CDR2 FRNRAP. This CDR3 comprises 18 residues.

The chain joins TRBV6-5 to TRBJ1-2, with 8 nucleotides matching TRBD1. CDR1 MNHEY and CDR2 SVGAGI come from the germline V gene. This CDR3 is 13 amino acids long. The junction had 7 bases not matched to a gene; V was cut back by 6 bases and J by 7 bases. In DNA form, the CDR3 reads TGTGCCAGCAGGTTACAGGGGGATCTTGGCTACACCTTC. Protein product: CASRLQGDLGYTF.

The genes are TRBV6-5 and TRBJ1-2, with 7 bases matching TRBD1. Germline V gene sequence: CDR1 MNHEY, CDR2 SVGAGI. Unmatched junction bases numbered 3, after V lost 6 bases and J lost 2 bases. The CDR3 sequence is 13 residues long. DNA of the CDR3: TGTGCCAGCAGCCCGGGACAGAACTATGGCTACACCTTC. It encodes CASSPGQNYGYTF.

V is TRBV5-4 and J is TRBJ2-1; either TRBD1 or TRBD2 may supply D (5 bases each). Trimming removed 4 bases at V and 3 bases at J, with 17 bases between. The CDR3 sequence is 16 residues long. Germline V gene data show CDR1 as SGHNT and CDR2 as YYREEE (reference sequence). Here the CDR3 reads CASSLTGSGRYNEQFF. CDR3 bases: TGTGCCAGCAGCCTCACAGGAAGCGGTCGCTACAATGAGCAGTTCTTC.

This sequence joins TRBV18 and TRBJ2-1, with 10 positions matching TRBD2. The CDR3 has 14 amino acids. Trimming took 3 bases from V and 9 from J; bases not matched to a gene: 5. Germline V gene data show CDR1 as KGHSH and CDR2 as LQKENI. Here the CDR3 DNA reads TGTGCCAGCTCACCCCCGGGACTAGCGAGTGAGCAGTTCTTC. Its translation: CASSPPGLASEQFF.

CDR3 sequence reads: CASSLFGTEAFF. The CDR3 DNA reads as TGTGCCAGCAGTTTGTTTGGCACTGAAGCTTTCTTT. The genes are TRBV12-3 or TRBV12-4 and TRBJ1-1; D unclear. V was shortened by 3 bases and J by 4 bases, with 6 bases between the two germline ends. The CDR3 covers 12 residues.

This chain uses TRBV6-5 with TRBJ1-2; the D is unclear. Trimming took 7 bases from V and 0 from J, leaving 9 bases between them. This CDR3 is built from 13 residues. Germline V lookup: CDR1 MNHEY, CDR2 SVGAGI. In nucleotides, the CDR3 is TGTGCCAGCACCGTAAGTCCTAACTATGGCTACACCTTC. This gives the protein CASTVSPNYGYTF.

This chain connects TRBV18 to TRBJ1-6; 9 bases are a match to TRBD1. With V trimmed by 3 bases and J by 8 bases, 11 bases remained unmatched. The CDR3 spans 17 residues. CDR1 KGHSH and CDR2 LQKENI come from the germline V gene. CDR3 bases: TGTGCCAGCTCACCCCCTACCGGGACAGGGTCTTATTCACCCCTCCACTTT. Its translation is CASSPPTGTGSYSPLHF. Looking up the rest from reference TRBV18 and TRBJ1-6 gives the full variable domain: NAGVMQNPRHLVRRRGQEARLRCSPMKGHSHVYWYRQLPEEGLKFMVYLQKENIIDESGMPKERFSAEFPKEGPSILRIQQVVRGDSAAYFCASSPPTGTGSYSPLHFGNGTRLTVT.

The rearrangement uses TRBV28 and TRBJ2-2; possible D gene TRBD2, 6 bases. Trimming took off 5 bases at V and 5 bases at J, with 18 bases between the two ends. The CDR3 totals 16 residues. The V gene's germline CDR1 is MDHEN and CDR2 SYDVKM. Written as DNA, the CDR3 is TGTGCCAGCAGTACCGCGGCCCGGGGGTGGACCGGGGAGCTGTTTTTT. This sequence encodes CASSTAARGWTGELFF.

This chain uses TRBV27 with TRBJ2-1; the match to TRBD2 covers 7 bases. CDR3 length equals 14 residues. J lost 4 bases, V lost 4 bases, and 4 bases had no gene match. Per the germline V gene, CDR1 is MNHEY and CDR2 is SMNVEV (reference sequence). The chain's CDR3 is CASSWGGDYNEQFF. CDR3 nucleotides: TGTGCCAGCAGTTGGGGGGGGGATTACAATGAGCAGTTCTTC.

This clone was detected a few times. The CDR3 DNA follows: TGTGCCAGCAGTTACGAAGGACCGTATAATTCACCCCTCCACTTT. This translates into CASSYEGPYNSPLHF. This sequence joins TRBV6-5 and TRBJ1-6; no clear D. The CDR3 is made up of 15 amino acids. Germline values: CDR1 MNHEY, CDR2 SVGAGI. With 2 bases removed from V and 4 bases from J, the gap between germline ends came to 9 bases.

The chain carries TRBV30 and TRBJ2-2, with unresolved D. CDR1 and CDR2 from the germline V gene are GTSNPN and SVGIG (reference sequence). The V end was cut by 4 bases, the J end by 3 bases, with 9 bases between. The CDR3 runs 13 residues. The CDR3 DNA follows: TGTGCCTGGACAGGTTCGGACACCGGGGAGCTGTTTTTT. Its protein is CAWTGSDTGELFF.

With respect to this clone: Other nucleotide sequences in the sample specify the same CDR3. In nucleotides, the CDR3 is TGTGCCAGCAGCTTAGTTGGGGGTGGGGAAACTGAAGCTTTCTTT. Amino acids: CASSLVGGGETEAFF. The rearrangement links TRBV7-2 to TRBJ1-1, with D perhaps matching TRBD1 (5 bases). This CDR3 has 15 residues. The germline V gene encodes CDR1 SGHTA and CDR2 FQGNSA. V shed 1 base and J shed 5 bases, with 14 bases lying between them.

The chain uses TRBV9 and TRBJ2-1; D is ambiguous. Trimming removed 3 bases from V and 5 bases from J, with 12 bases in between. Germline CDR1 reads SGDLS; CDR2 reads YYNGEE. The CDR3 has 14 residues. This chain's CDR3 is CASSAYPEDNEQFF. In nucleotides, the CDR3 is TGTGCCAGCAGCGCGTACCCTGAGGACAATGAGCAGTTCTTC.

V is TRBV28 and J is TRBJ1-1, with 12 bases aligning to TRBD1. V shed 4 bases, J shed 4 bases, and the junction held 10 bases outside the gene matches. The CDR3 is 17 residues long. Looked up from germline, CDR1 is MDHEN and CDR2 is SYDVKM. The CDR3: CASSSRDRGQGGTEAFF. DNA of the CDR3: TGTGCCAGCAGTTCCCGGGACAGGGGGCAAGGGGGCACTGAAGCTTTCTTT.

The chain is built from TRBV7-3 and TRBJ2-3, with a weak D call TRBD2 (6 bases). The V end was cut by 2 bases, the J end by 0 bases, with 18 bases between. CDR3 size: 18 residues. CDR1 and CDR2 from the germline V gene are SGHTA and FQGTGA. The CDR3 DNA is TGTGCCAGCAGCTTATCCCCCCAGGCGGGGTCTAGCACAGATACGCAGTATTTT. Protein sequence: CASSLSPQAGSSTDTQYF.

This chain connects TRBV7-8 to TRBJ1-5; the match to TRBD1 covers 8 bases. This CDR3 has 13 residues. CDR1 and CDR2 (germline): SGHVS, FQNEAQ. J lost 7 bases, V lost 3 bases, and 2 bases had no gene match. The CDR3 nucleotides read TGTGCCAGCAGCTTGGACAGGGAACAGCCCCAGCATTTT. Amino acids: CASSLDREQPQHF.